This T cell receptor (beta chain) was retrieved from a study of T-cell memory formation after mild COVID-19. The authors produced TCR alpha and TCR beta cDNA libraries with sample barcodes and UMIs by 5'RACE using constant-segment primers. TCRdb re-called the 5' RACE reads through MiXCR, storing one row per CDR3 protein. The sample records about 400,000 distinct CDR3 sequences, approximately 15% being singletons. The CDR3 is 15 amino acids. Germline V gives CDR1 SGHNT, CDR2 YENEEA. After removal of 4 bases from V and 2 bases from J, the junction contained 3 bases not matched to a gene. Findings and caveats of the study: CD4+ clones that contracted lay mainly in CM and EM; CD8+ ones lay in EMRA.

Comments on this clonotype: Its antigen is as yet unknown.

The sequence derives from a man younger than 30 who had mild COVID-19 (a few samples of this study predate the infection). Cell type and time point are not known. This chain links TRBV11-3 with TRBJ2-2, with 8 bases identical to TRBD2. The sample comprised PBMCs or a T cell subset sorted from them (not recorded which). The CDR3 nucleotides are TGTGCCAGCAGCTATAGCGGGGCTAACACCGGGGAGCTGTTTTTT. It is translated as CASSYSGANTGELFF.